The clone carrying this T cell receptor beta chain was picked up many times. Its antigen is unidentified. Before thyroid surgery, none of the patients had received any treatment. In the original workflow: The authors used CDR3 differences across clinicopathological groups to build a distant-metastasis classifier for papillary thyroid cancer. TCRdb re-called the PCR reads via MiXCR. These V and J calls are TCRdb output, not the study's own analysis. Of almost 85,000 clones in the sample, 9.5% to 15% were seen once. The data originate from a study of metastatic and nonmetastatic thyroid tumors. Study overall: Repertoire data that came from the blood and tumor or nodule tissue of malignant and benign thyroid patients were compared.

Study findings and constraints: Malignant thyroid tumors reportedly exceeded benign nodules significantly in TCR beta diversity, with the difference appearing in blood and tumor.

The TCR comes from a female donor with papillary thyroid cancer or a benign thyroid nodule (not recorded which). Some clones in this sample may be carry-over from other donors' samples. The specimen was tumor tissue.

The CDR3 sequence: CASRGASDTQYF. In DNA form, the CDR3 reads TGTGCCAGCAGGGGGGCGTCAGATACGCAGTATTTT. The V call is TRBV14, the J call TRBJ2-3, with D perhaps TRBD1 (6 bases). Germline V gene data show CDR1 as SGHDN and CDR2 as FVKESK. This CDR3 spans 12 amino acids. Trimming shortened V by 6 bases and J by 4 bases, and 8 bases separated the two germline ends.